This T cell receptor (beta chain) emerged from a study of early T cells in non-severe SARS-CoV-2 infection. This clonotype was recorded many times. Germline V lookup: CDR1 GTSNPN, CDR2 SVGIG (reference sequence). Losses at the gene ends were 7 bases for V and 4 bases for J; bases not matched to a gene: 4. This CDR3 region has 12 residues. TCRdb recomputed calls from the 5' RACE reads with MiXCR, one row per CDR3 protein. The data contain around 27,000 distinct CDR3 sequences, 5.5% to 8% of them singletons. This clonotype was sampled from an adult who was a healthcare worker with PCR-confirmed SARS-CoV-2 infection or an uninfected control (not recorded which). Sequenced: whole blood. The rearrangement uses TRBV30 and TRBJ1-1; 9 nucleotides agree with TRBD1. The CDR3 here is CALTGGGTEAFF. The CDR3 bases are TGTGCCTTGACAGGGGGTGGCACTGAAGCTTTCTTT.